The next 3 T cell receptor beta chains were all read from a single sample in a study of blood T cells in healthy people across ages. A second PCR, run for roughly 6 to 11 cycles, used a sample-barcoded 5' primer plus a J-beta primer mix. MiXCR, run by TCRdb on the 5' RACE reads, gives a single entry per CDR3 protein. Here the sample spans about 930,000 distinct CDR3 sequences, around 29% being singletons. These data also formed part of another study, on T cells of mothers and their children.

The material sequenced was blood. The receptors shown here come from a woman aged 40 to 50 in good health.

This clonotype was found many times. The V gene is TRBV20-1, the J gene TRBJ2-5, with TRBD2 identical over 8 bases. The end of the DNA is better explained by TRBJ2-7, so the J call may be wrong. The germline V gene has CDR1 DFQATT and CDR2 SNEGSKA (reference sequence). The CDR3 extends over 12 amino acids. CDR3 nucleotide sequence: TGCAGTCCGTCCGGGGGGGTTGGCGAGCAGTACTTC. It encodes CSPSGGVGEQYF.

On this clonotype itself: A much larger clonotype is one base distant, so this may be a read error. This chain links TRBV6-2 or TRBV6-3 with TRBJ2-7; D gene uncertain. The CDR3 loop spans 13 amino acids. The germline V gene encodes CDR1 MNHEY and CDR2 SVGEGT. The CDR3 protein is CAGSTTVTYEQYF. As DNA, the CDR3 is TGTGCCGGCAGTACGACTGTTACCTACGAGCAGTACTTC.

J is TRBJ2-1 and V is TRBV28, with 14 nucleotides matching TRBD2. Germline V gives CDR1 MDHEN, CDR2 SYDVKM. There are 17 residues in the CDR3. V dropped 5 bases and J dropped 4; count of bases not matched to a gene: 7. CDR3 sequence: CASSPRLAGGPYNEQFF. In nucleotides, the CDR3 is TGTGCCAGCAGTCCCCGACTAGCGGGGGGGCCGTACAATGAGCAGTTCTTC.